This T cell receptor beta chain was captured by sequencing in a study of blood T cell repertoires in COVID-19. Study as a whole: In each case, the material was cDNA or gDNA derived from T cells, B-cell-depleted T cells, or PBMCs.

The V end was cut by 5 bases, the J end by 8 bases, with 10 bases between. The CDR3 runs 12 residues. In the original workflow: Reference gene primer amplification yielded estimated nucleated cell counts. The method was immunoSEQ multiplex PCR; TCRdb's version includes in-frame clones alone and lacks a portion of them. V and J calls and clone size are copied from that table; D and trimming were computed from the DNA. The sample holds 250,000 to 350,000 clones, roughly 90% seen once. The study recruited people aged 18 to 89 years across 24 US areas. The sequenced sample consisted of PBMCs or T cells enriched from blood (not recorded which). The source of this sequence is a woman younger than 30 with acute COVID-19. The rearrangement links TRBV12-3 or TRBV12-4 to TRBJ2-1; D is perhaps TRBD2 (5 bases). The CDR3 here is CASSTASYEQFF. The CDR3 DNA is TGTGCCAGCAGTACCGCTAGCTATGAGCAGTTCTTC.